One sample yielded the 10 T cell receptor beta chains listed below, sequenced in a study of control samples from healthy donors and cancer patients. Profiled with immunoSEQ multiplex PCR; TCRdb holds only in-frame clones, not every one. Of 100,000 to 150,000 clones listed, 92% were seen once; the top ten hold 4.5% to 7%. The sequenced sample consisted of blood. The source of these receptors is a man younger than 35 in good health.

This clone has a single count. The chain links TRBV3-1 (or the pseudogene TRBV3-2) to TRBJ1-1; D is unresolved. Germline V gene lookup returns CDR1 LGHDT and CDR2 YNNKEL (reference sequence). CDR3 size: 13 residues. V was clipped by 4 bases and J by 4 bases, with 10 bases between them. DNA of the CDR3: TGTGCCAGCAGCCCGACACCCAGCACTGAAGCTTTCTTT. Protein sequence: CASSPTPSTEAFF.

This clone was picked up one time. The CDR3 nucleotides read TGCGCCAGCAGCTTCGGGGAGGGTGGGGGCACTGAAGCTTTCTTT. As protein: CASSFGEGGGTEAFF. This sequence joins TRBV5-1 and TRBJ1-1; weak D call: TRBD1 (5 bases). This CDR3 is 15 amino acids long. CDR1 is SGHRS, CDR2 YFSETQ, per germline. The ends were cut back, 2 bases at V and 4 bases at J, with 15 bases in the middle.

The rearrangement joins TRBV10-3 to TRBJ1-3; D gene ambiguous. Trimming left V 10 bases short and J 4 bases short, with 17 bases between. This CDR3 contains 14 residues. Germline values: CDR1 ENHRY, CDR2 SYGVKD. CDR3 region: CASRKAQSGNTIYF. CDR3 DNA: TGTGCCAGTAGGAAGGCTCAGAGCGGAAACACCATATATTTT.

The rearrangement uses TRBV10-3 and TRBJ1-2; TRBD1 is a possible D gene (5 bases). Germline V gives CDR1 ENHRY, CDR2 SYGVKD. Trimming removed 2 bases at V and 6 bases at J, with 13 bases between. This CDR3 is 14 amino acids long. CDR3 nucleotide sequence: TGTGCCATCAGTGAGGGGGCAAGGTGGGATGGCTACACCTTC. Protein: CAISEGARWDGYTF.

The chain is built from TRBV7-9 and TRBJ1-5; D gene uncertain. In germline, CDR1 is SEHNR, CDR2 FQNEAQ (reference sequence). V shed 5 bases and J shed 3 bases, with 17 bases lying between them. The CDR3 is made up of 16 amino acids. The CDR3 reads CASSKSIASHNQPQHF. CDR3 coding DNA: TGTGCCAGCAGCAAGTCCATAGCTTCCCACAATCAGCCCCAGCATTTT.

V is TRBV7-3 and J is TRBJ2-1; possibly TRBD1 for D (5 bases). The CDR3 spans 12 residues. V lost 6 bases and J lost 10, with 13 bases in between. Per germline, CDR1 SGHTA and CDR2 FQGTGA. The CDR3 region has the DNA TGTGCCAGCAGGGGCCTATCAGGGGAGCAGTTCTTC. Translating it yields CASRGLSGEQFF.

The sample holds one count of this clone. The chain has TRBV28 and TRBJ2-2, with D perhaps matching TRBD1 (5 bases). CDR1 and CDR2 from the germline V gene are MDHEN and SYDVKM. The CDR3 totals 14 residues. V was pared by 4 bases and J by 6 bases, with 12 bases between. In DNA form, the CDR3 reads TGTGCCAGCAGTTCCCCAGGGTCTTCCGGGGAGCTGTTTTTT. It yields the protein CASSSPGSSGELFF. Using reference TRBV28 and TRBJ2-2 for the parts outside the CDR3, the full variable domain is DVKVTQSSRYLVKRTGEKVFLECVQDMDHENMFWYRQDPGLGLRLIYFSYDVKMKEKGDIPEGYSVSREKKERFSLILESASTNQTSMYLCASSSPGSSGELFFGEGSRLTVL.

The V gene is TRBV2, the J gene TRBJ2-1; tentative D call: TRBD2 (5 bases). In germline, CDR1 is SNHLY, CDR2 FYNNEI. The V and J ends lost 8 bases and 5 bases respectively, with 16 bases between them. The CDR3 is 14 residues long. In DNA form, the CDR3 reads TGTGCCAGCCATAGGCGCGGGCTAAACAATGAGCAGTTCTTC. It yields the protein CASHRRGLNNEQFF.

In its sample, this clone was seen once. V is TRBV5-1 and J is TRBJ2-7, with D unresolved. Germline assignment: CDR1 SGHRS and CDR2 YFSETQ. Between the trimmed V and J ends, which lost 0 bases and 0 bases, there was a span of 7 bases. The CDR3 sequence is 14 residues long. This CDR3 reads CASSLGSSSYEQYF. The CDR3 DNA sequence: TGCGCCAGCAGCTTGGGTTCCAGCTCCTACGAGCAGTACTTC.

As to this clone: The identical CDR3 is also encoded by other nucleotide sequences in the sample. The chain is built from TRBV11-2 and TRBJ2-3; D remains ambiguous. This CDR3 is built from 12 residues. Germline V gene sequence: CDR1 SGHAT, CDR2 FQNNGV. The germline V and J ends were trimmed by 5 bases and 5 bases, with 8 bases remaining between them. The CDR3 nucleotides are TGTGCCAGCAGCCTATTGGGAGATACGCAGTATTTT. Residues: CASSLLGDTQYF.